This TCR beta chain is drawn from a study of shared clonotypes between healthy human individuals. Healthy HIV-negative adults with no recent acute infections or vaccinations were recruited as donors. Unmatched junction bases numbered 8, after V lost 6 bases and J lost 2 bases. CDR1 is ENHRY and CDR2 is SYGVKD in the germline V gene. This CDR3 has 15 residues. About this clone: The antigen is not known.

TCRdb's table, derived via immunoSEQ multiplex PCR, lists solely in-frame clones and lacks some. This sample has roughly 680,000 clones, with approximately 77% found just once. Broader study findings: Non-shared clonotypes had lower generation probabilities than clonotypes shared by all four sorted-subset donors.

The sequence was collected from a woman younger than 45 in good health. Input material: memory CD4+ T cells sorted from blood. Subset meaning: CD45RA-negative fraction. The chain is built from TRBV10-3 and TRBJ2-3; 7 positions match TRBD1. The CDR3 spells CAISYRGPTTDTQYF. Here the CDR3 DNA reads TGTGCCATCAGCTACAGGGGTCCAACCACAGATACGCAGTATTTT.